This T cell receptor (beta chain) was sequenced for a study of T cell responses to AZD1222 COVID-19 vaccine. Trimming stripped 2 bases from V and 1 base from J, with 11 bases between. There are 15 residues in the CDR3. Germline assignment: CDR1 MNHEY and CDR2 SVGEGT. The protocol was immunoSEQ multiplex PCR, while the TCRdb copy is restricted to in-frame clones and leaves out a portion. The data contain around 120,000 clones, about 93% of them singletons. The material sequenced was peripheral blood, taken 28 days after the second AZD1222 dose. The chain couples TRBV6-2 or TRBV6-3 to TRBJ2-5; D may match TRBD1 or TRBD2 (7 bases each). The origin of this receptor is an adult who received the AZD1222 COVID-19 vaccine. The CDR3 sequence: CASSYGRGPQETQYF. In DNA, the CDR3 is TGTGCCAGCAGTTACGGGAGGGGGCCCCAAGAGACCCAGTACTTC.